These T cell receptor beta chains were read from a single sample in a study of read filtering for tumor transcriptome and immune sequencing. Each CDR3 protein is one row after TCRdb ran MiXCR on the reads. This sample has approximately 65,000 distinct CDR3 sequences, with 11% to 15% found just once. The sequenced material came from a population of CD138-negative cells sorted from bone marrow. These receptors originate from a donor at least 40 years old with multiple myeloma. The CDR3 runs from the conserved cysteine through the conserved F or W. D genes are given only for firm matches. Clone size is shown for a subset of rows, as once, few, many or a class of expanded clone.

V gene: TRBV18; clone size: NA; J gene: TRBJ2-5; D gene: NA; CDR3 DNA: TGTGCCAGCTCACCAGACCAAGAGACCCGGTACTTC; CDR3 protein: CASSPDQETRYF
V gene: TRBV7-2; clone size: many; J gene: TRBJ2-1; D gene: TRBD2; CDR3 DNA: TGTGCCAGCAGCCCGAGGATTAGCGGGAGGGGTCCCCGGGATGAGCAGTTCTTC; CDR3 protein: CASSPRISGRGPRDEQFF
V gene: TRBV7-9; clone size: many; J gene: TRBJ1-1; D gene: NA; CDR3 DNA: TGTGCCAGCAGGTTACAGGGAGAAGCTTTCTTT; CDR3 protein: CASRLQGEAFF
V gene: TRBV5-1; clone size: many; J gene: TRBJ2-1; D gene: TRBD1; CDR3 DNA: TGCGCCAGCAGCTTGGCCCCCGGGACAGGGCTGTACAATGAGCAGTTCTTC; CDR3 protein: CASSLAPGTGLYNEQFF
V gene: TRBV7-8; clone size: many; J gene: TRBJ1-1; D gene: NA; CDR3 DNA: TGTGCCAGCAGCTACGACGGGGTCACTGAAGCTTTCTTT; CDR3 protein: CASSYDGVTEAFF
V gene: TRBV30; clone size: many; J gene: TRBJ2-1; D gene: TRBD2; CDR3 DNA: TGTGCCTGGAGCGGCACTAGCGGGAGGGCCCACTCCTACAATGAGCAGTTCTTC; CDR3 protein: CAWSGTSGRAHSYNEQFF
V gene: TRBV12-3/TRBV12-4; clone size: many; J gene: TRBJ2-1; D gene: NA; CDR3 DNA: TGTGCCAGCAGTTTTACAGGGCGGCGATATGAGCAGTTCTTC; CDR3 protein: CASSFTGRRYEQFF
V gene: TRBV28; clone size: many; J gene: TRBJ2-7; D gene: NA; CDR3 DNA: TGTGCCAGCAGTTTAAACAGGGTTGGCTCCTACGAGCAGTACTTC; CDR3 protein: CASSLNRVGSYEQYF
V gene: TRBV5-1; clone size: many; J gene: TRBJ2-7; D gene: NA; CDR3 DNA: TGCGCCAGCAGCTTGGGGACCGGGTCAAACTACGAGCAGTACTTC; CDR3 protein: CASSLGTGSNYEQYF
V gene: TRBV25-1; clone size: many; J gene: TRBJ1-1; D gene: NA; CDR3 DNA: TGTGCCAGCATTCTAGGTAATGAAGCTTTCTTT; CDR3 protein: CASILGNEAFF
V gene: TRBV24-1; clone size: NA; J gene: TRBJ1-1; D gene: TRBD1; CDR3 DNA: TGTGCCACCAGCCCAGGGGGTATTTCTGAAGCTTTCTTT; CDR3 protein: CATSPGGISEAFF
V gene: TRBV29-1; clone size: NA; J gene: TRBJ2-1; D gene: TRBD2; CDR3 DNA: TGCAGCGTTGACGGCTGGGCGGGGGATGAGCAGTTCTTC; CDR3 protein: CSVDGWAGDEQFF
V gene: TRBV7-8; clone size: many; J gene: TRBJ2-1; D gene: TRBD1; CDR3 DNA: TGTGCCAGCAGCTTTCTTACAGGGGGATACAATGAGCAGTTCTTC; CDR3 protein: CASSFLTGGYNEQFF
V gene: TRBV3-1; clone size: many; J gene: TRBJ2-1; D gene: NA; CDR3 DNA: TGTGCCAGCAGCCCTCTTGAGGGGTTCGGGCAGTTCTTC; CDR3 protein: CASSPLEGFGQFF
V gene: TRBV24-1; clone size: many; J gene: TRBJ2-3; D gene: NA; CDR3 DNA: TGTGCCACCAGTGATCCATTGTTGAATACGCAGTATTTT; CDR3 protein: CATSDPLLNTQYF
V gene: TRBV6-1; clone size: many; J gene: TRBJ2-1; D gene: NA; CDR3 DNA: TGTGCCAGCAGTGATCCCTCTCCGTGGTGGCAGTTCTTC; CDR3 protein: CASSDPSPWWQFF
V gene: TRBV10-3; clone size: many; J gene: TRBJ1-1; D gene: TRBD1; CDR3 DNA: TGTGCCATCAGTGCGACAGGGGCGACCACTGAAGCTTTCTTT; CDR3 protein: CAISATGATTEAFF
V gene: TRBV11-2; clone size: many; J gene: TRBJ2-1; D gene: NA; CDR3 DNA: TGTGCCAGCAGCAACCTCCGGACCACCACCTACAATGAGCAGTTCTTC; CDR3 protein: CASSNLRTTTYNEQFF
V gene: TRBV29-1; clone size: medium-sized; J gene: TRBJ2-1; D gene: NA; CDR3 DNA: TGCAGCGTTGTGTCTGTGAGCTCCTACAATGAGCAGTTCTTC; CDR3 protein: CSVVSVSSYNEQFF
V gene: TRBV7-9; clone size: many; J gene: TRBJ2-1; D gene: NA; CDR3 DNA: TGTGCCAGCAGCTCCGGGACTTCCTACAATGAGCAGTTCTTC; CDR3 protein: CASSSGTSYNEQFF
V gene: TRBV6-1; clone size: many; J gene: TRBJ2-7; D gene: TRBD2; CDR3 DNA: TGTGCCAGCAGTGTCCGGACTAGCGTCTCCTACGAGCAGTACTTC; CDR3 protein: CASSVRTSVSYEQYF
V gene: TRBV15; clone size: NA; J gene: TRBJ2-5; D gene: TRBD2; CDR3 DNA: TGTGCCACCAGCAGAGATCCGGGAGGGGGGGTAGCGAGAGAGACCCAGTACTTC; CDR3 protein: CATSRDPGGGVARETQYF
V gene: TRBV7-9; clone size: few; J gene: TRBJ2-5; D gene: TRBD2; CDR3 DNA: TGTGCCAGCAGCTCCCGGACTAGCGGGGGCCAAGAGACCCAGTACTTC; CDR3 protein: CASSSRTSGGQETQYF
V gene: TRBV6-2/TRBV6-3; clone size: NA; J gene: TRBJ1-5; D gene: NA; CDR3 DNA: TGTGCCGGCAAAATGGATCCCTATCAGCCCCAGCATTTC; CDR3 protein: CAGKMDPYQPQHF
V gene: TRBV9; clone size: NA; J gene: TRBJ1-5; D gene: NA; CDR3 DNA: TGTGCCAGCAGCGCACGTGAAGATCAGCCCCAGCATTTT; CDR3 protein: CASSAREDQPQHF
V gene: TRBV4-1; clone size: many; J gene: TRBJ2-2; D gene: NA; CDR3 DNA: TGCGCCAGCAGCCAAGTCCAGTCGTTCACCGGGGAGCTGTTTTTT; CDR3 protein: CASSQVQSFTGELFF
V gene: TRBV24-1; clone size: NA; J gene: TRBJ1-5; D gene: NA; CDR3 DNA: TGTGCCACCAGTGAAGCGTATAGCAATCAGCCCCAGCATTTT; CDR3 protein: CATSEAYSNQPQHF
V gene: TRBV10-3; clone size: many; J gene: TRBJ1-1; D gene: TRBD1; CDR3 DNA: TGTGCCAGTACAGGGGACACTGAAGCTTTCTTT; CDR3 protein: CASTGDTEAFF
V gene: TRBV29-1; clone size: many; J gene: TRBJ1-2; D gene: TRBD1; CDR3 DNA: TGCAGCGTGGGGACAGGATTAACTTATGGCTACACCTTC; CDR3 protein: CSVGTGLTYGYTF
V gene: TRBV27; clone size: many; J gene: TRBJ2-1; D gene: NA; CDR3 DNA: TGTGCCAGCAGTCTCCCGACTTCTGAGCAGTTCTTC; CDR3 protein: CASSLPTSEQFF
V gene: TRBV9; clone size: many; J gene: TRBJ1-5; D gene: NA; CDR3 DNA: TGTGCCAGCAGTCAACAGGGAACCAATCAGCCCCAGCATTTT; CDR3 protein: CASSQQGTNQPQHF
V gene: TRBV29-1; clone size: few; J gene: TRBJ1-1; D gene: NA; CDR3 DNA: TGCAGCGTTGAAGATTGGAACACTGAAGCTTTCTTT; CDR3 protein: CSVEDWNTEAFF
V gene: TRBV20-1; clone size: many; J gene: TRBJ1-1; D gene: NA; CDR3 DNA: TGCAGTGCCAACTACGGTACTGAAGCTTTCTTT; CDR3 protein: CSANYGTEAFF
V gene: TRBV10-2; clone size: many; J gene: TRBJ2-7; D gene: NA; CDR3 DNA: TGCGCCACCCAGGACAGTGGCCTCCCGTATAAGGCCTACGAGCAGTACTTC; CDR3 protein: CATQDSGLPYKAYEQYF
V gene: TRBV5-1; clone size: many; J gene: TRBJ2-2; D gene: TRBD1; CDR3 DNA: TGCGCCAGCAGCAAGGGGACAGGCGCCGGGGAGCTGTTTTTT; CDR3 protein: CASSKGTGAGELFF
V gene: TRBV3-1; clone size: few; J gene: TRBJ2-6; D gene: NA; CDR3 DNA: TGTGCCAGCAGCCGGGGGGAGTATGGGGCCAACGTCCTGACTTTC; CDR3 protein: CASSRGEYGANVLTF
V gene: TRBV10-3; clone size: few; J gene: TRBJ1-1; D gene: NA; CDR3 DNA: TGTGCCATCAGTGACAACAGAGCGAACACTGAAGCTTTCTTT; CDR3 protein: CAISDNRANTEAFF
V gene: TRBV5-1; clone size: NA; J gene: TRBJ1-1; D gene: NA; CDR3 DNA: TGCGCCAGCAGCTTGGGGGACATTTTGGGGACTGAAGCTTTCTTT; CDR3 protein: CASSLGDILGTEAFF
V gene: TRBV7-9; clone size: few; J gene: TRBJ2-1; D gene: NA; CDR3 DNA: TGTGCCAGCAGCAGTCGAGGGCCCTACAATGAGCAGTTCTTC; CDR3 protein: CASSSRGPYNEQFF